Below, 26 T cell receptor beta chains from the same sample are listed, as sequenced in a study of OX40 agonist ivuxolimab in advanced cancers. The data were produced by immunoSEQ multiplex PCR, yet TCRdb's version contains in-frame clones alone and is incomplete. The repertoire consists of 65,000 to 90,000 clones, with about nine tenths occurring once and the leading ten covering about 0.51%. The sequences come from CD4+ or CD8+ T cells sorted from blood, collected in a trial of the OX40 agonist ivuxolimab. The receptors here all came from an adult with an advanced solid tumor such as melanoma, head and neck, liver or kidney cancer.

CDR3 nucleotides: TGTGCCAGTAGCAAACCGACAGGGTTGGGAGATACGCAGTATTTT. Protein sequence: CASSKPTGLGDTQYF. The gene calls are TRBV19 and TRBJ2-3; 7 bases fit TRBD1. The CDR3 is made up of 15 amino acids. Looked up from germline, CDR1 is LNHDA and CDR2 is SQIVND (reference sequence). V lost 6 bases and J lost 5; bases outside the gene matches: 11.

V gene TRBV6-5 combines with J gene TRBJ1-1; D remains unclear. The CDR3 is made up of 15 amino acids. CDR1 MNHEY and CDR2 SVGAGI come from the germline V gene. Trimming removed 5 bases from V and 2 bases from J, with 15 bases in between. This chain's CDR3 is CASSPAGEGNTEAFF. CDR3 coding DNA: TGTGCCAGCAGTCCCGCCGGCGAAGGTAACACTGAAGCTTTCTTT.

The chain carries TRBV19 and TRBJ2-1; perhaps D is TRBD1 or TRBD2 (5 bases each). Germline-derived CDR1 and CDR2 are LNHDA and SQIVND (reference sequence). The CDR3 sequence is 15 residues long. V was trimmed by 4 bases and J by 6 bases, leaving 16 bases between them. This CDR3 is CASSSIGGTRNEQFF. CDR3 sequence (DNA): TGTGCCAGTAGTAGCATCGGTGGGACGCGCAATGAGCAGTTCTTC.

The chain employs TRBV7-2 and TRBJ2-5; no clear D gene. The germline gives CDR1 SGHTA, CDR2 FQGNSA. The CDR3 loop spans 15 amino acids. V gave up 1 base and J gave up 0 bases, with 9 bases separating them. CDR3 amino acids: CASSLVSANQETQYF. The CDR3 DNA reads TGTGCCAGCAGCTTAGTGTCAGCGAACCAAGAGACCCAGTACTTC.

The rearrangement links TRBV19 to TRBJ1-5, with TRBD1 matching over 7 bases. The germline gives CDR1 LNHDA, CDR2 SQIVND (reference sequence). The CDR3 sequence is 17 residues long. V was clipped by 3 bases and J by 3 bases; unmatched bases: 11. The CDR3 DNA reads as TGTGCCAGTAGTATTGAGTTGGACAGGTTTTCCAATCAGCCCCAGCATTTT. Translated: CASSIELDRFSNQPQHF.

The rearrangement uses TRBV5-6 and TRBJ1-5; D is ambiguous. The germline CDR1 and CDR2 sequences are SGHDT and YYEEEE. Trimming cost V 0 bases and J 7 bases, with 11 bases left between them. CDR3 length equals 14 residues. CDR3: CASSLEQLNQPQHF. Written as DNA, the CDR3 is TGTGCCAGCAGCTTGGAACAGTTAAACCAGCCCCAGCATTTT.

The rearrangement joins TRBV2 to TRBJ1-2; 8 bases align to TRBD1. Germline loops: CDR1 SNHLY, CDR2 FYNNEI. CDR3 length: 14 amino acids. V shed 5 bases, J shed 4 bases, and the junction held 6 bases outside the gene matches. CDR3 nucleotide sequence: TGTGCCAGCAGTCTCCAGGGGGCGCTCTATGGCTACACCTTC. This gives the protein CASSLQGALYGYTF.

This clone was picked up a small number of times. The chain uses TRBV28 and TRBJ1-5; D is unresolved. This CDR3 has 12 amino acids. Germline assignment: CDR1 MDHEN and CDR2 SYDVKM. The V and J ends lost 7 bases and 0 bases respectively, with 4 bases between them. CDR3 region: CASTASNQPQHF. DNA for the CDR3: TGTGCCAGCACTGCTAGCAATCAGCCCCAGCATTTT.

V gene TRBV28 combines with J gene TRBJ2-3; no definite D call. Per germline, CDR1 MDHEN and CDR2 SYDVKM. The V gene lost 6 bases and the J gene lost 5 bases, with 12 bases spanning the gap. This CDR3 comprises 13 residues. The DNA for the CDR3 is TGTGCCAGCAGGCCCGTTGTAGTAGATACGCAGTATTTT. Amino acid sequence: CASRPVVVDTQYF.

The chain has TRBV5-1 and TRBJ2-1; 14 bases map to TRBD2. The length of the CDR3 is 19 residues. After removal of 4 bases from V and 0 bases from J, the junction contained 9 bases not matched to a gene. Germline-derived CDR1 and CDR2 are SGHRS and YFSETQ. CDR3 coding DNA: TGCGCCAGCAGCATCGGACTAGCGGGAGGACCAAGCTCCTACAATGAGCAGTTCTTC. It codes for CASSIGLAGGPSSYNEQFF.

This chain connects TRBV4-1 to TRBJ1-5; 10 bases map to TRBD1. Per germline, CDR1 MGHRA and CDR2 YSYEKL. The CDR3 extends over 16 amino acids. With 3 bases clipped from V and 3 bases from J, the junction kept 5 bases outside the gene matches. DNA for the CDR3: TGCGCCAGCAGCCAGGGACAGGGGAGGGACAATCAGCCCCAGCATTTT. Translated, it gives CASSQGQGRDNQPQHF.

This chain links TRBV11-2 with TRBJ2-1, with 10 bases lining up with TRBD2. The J segment lost 7 bases and the V segment lost 6 bases, leaving 3 bases of the junction unmatched. The CDR3 contains 13 residues. Germline assignment: CDR1 SGHAT and CDR2 FQNNGV. As DNA, the CDR3 is TGTGCCAGCAGTGTACTAGCGGGAAATGAGCAGTTCTTC. It yields the protein CASSVLAGNEQFF. Full variable domain (missing parts from reference TRBV11-2 and TRBJ2-1): EAGVAQSPRYKIIEKRQSVAFWCNPISGHATLYWYQQILGQGPKLLIQFQNNGVVDDSQLPKDRFSAERLKGVDSTLKIQPAKLEDSAVYLCASSVLAGNEQFFGPGTRLTVL.

V and J are TRBV5-5 and TRBJ2-5; 11 bases are shared with TRBD1. J lost 5 bases, V lost 4 bases, and 4 bases had no gene match. This CDR3 has 14 amino acids. Germline V lookup: CDR1 SGHKS, CDR2 YYEKEE (reference sequence). The CDR3 coding sequence is TGTGCCAGCAGCCGGACAGGGGGCTCTGAGACCCAGTACTTC. It is translated as CASSRTGGSETQYF.

The chain joins TRBV6-5 to TRBJ2-5; 8 bases line up with TRBD2. Germline assignment: CDR1 MNHEY and CDR2 SVGAGI. The CDR3 spans 14 residues. J lost 5 bases, V lost 4 bases, and 6 bases had no gene match. CDR3 amino acids: CASSSGTRSETQYF. The CDR3 DNA reads as TGTGCCAGCAGTTCCGGGACTAGAAGTGAGACCCAGTACTTC.

This clone came up once. V gene TRBV9 combines with J gene TRBJ2-3; no clear D gene. V lost 0 bases to trimming and J lost 0 bases, with 8 bases between them. The germline gives CDR1 SGDLS, CDR2 YYNGEE. This CDR3 has 15 amino acids. As DNA, the CDR3 is TGTGCCAGCAGCGTAGAAGGCGCTAGCACAGATACGCAGTATTTT. This encodes CASSVEGASTDTQYF.

This chain connects TRBV4-1 to TRBJ1-5, with a tentative D call TRBD1 (5 bases). The CDR3 is made up of 16 amino acids. Germline V gene lookup returns CDR1 MGHRA and CDR2 YSYEKL. Trimming shortened V by 1 base and J by 7 bases, and 17 bases separated the two germline ends. The CDR3 sequence: CASSQGLGVWRQPQHF. Written as DNA, the CDR3 is TGCGCCAGCAGCCAAGGTCTAGGGGTATGGAGGCAGCCCCAGCATTTT.

The genes are TRBV5-4 and TRBJ2-7; 7 bases map to TRBD1. There are 16 residues in the CDR3. With V trimmed by 4 bases and J by 1 base, 11 bases remained unmatched. Germline-derived CDR1 and CDR2 are SGHNT and YYREEE (reference sequence). The CDR3 coding sequence is TGTGCCAGCAGCGGAACAGGGGCGAGAACGTCCTACGAGCAGTACTTC. Protein sequence: CASSGTGARTSYEQYF.

The chain has TRBV28 and TRBJ2-2; 9 bases are a match to TRBD1. Germline V CDR1 and CDR2: MDHEN, SYDVKM. The CDR3 is 15 amino acids. J lost 7 bases, V lost 3 bases, and 6 bases had no gene match. DNA for the CDR3: TGTGCCAGCAGTTTCACAGGGGGCAGGGACGGGGAGCTGTTTTTT. It codes for CASSFTGGRDGELFF.

Here the CDR3 reads CASSLPGPYEQYF. For the CDR3, the DNA is TGTGCCAGCAGCCTCCCTGGCCCCTACGAGCAGTACTTC. V and J are TRBV11-2 and TRBJ2-7; D gene ambiguous. The CDR3 length is 13 residues. V lost 5 bases to trimming and J lost 2 bases, with 10 bases between them. Germline V CDR1 and CDR2: SGHAT, FQNNGV.

The chain uses TRBV28 and TRBJ2-5; D remains ambiguous. The CDR3 contains 12 residues. Trimming stripped 6 bases from V and 1 base from J, with 6 bases between. CDR1 is MDHEN and CDR2 is SYDVKM in the germline V gene. DNA for the CDR3: TGTGCCAGCAGGACTGGCCAAGAGACCCAGTACTTC. Amino acids: CASRTGQETQYF.

The genes are TRBV19 and TRBJ2-1, with 7 bases identical to TRBD1. CDR3 length: 14 residues. J was trimmed by 4 bases and V by 6 bases; bases with no gene match: 6. CDR1 and CDR2 (germline): LNHDA, SQIVND (reference sequence). The chain's CDR3 is CASSIGTAYNEQFF. In DNA, the CDR3 is TGTGCCAGTAGCATCGGGACAGCTTACAATGAGCAGTTCTTC.

This clone was recorded a few times. Other nucleotide sequences from this sample produce the same CDR3. The chain joins TRBV29-1 to TRBJ2-7, with 7 bases aligning to TRBD1. The germline gives CDR1 SQVTM, CDR2 ANQGSEA. The ends lost 5 bases at V and 5 bases at J; junction bases unmatched: 6. This CDR3 contains 12 residues. CDR3 loop: CSVSRQGHEQYF. The CDR3 DNA is TGCAGCGTTTCCAGACAGGGCCACGAGCAGTACTTC.

The rearrangement joins TRBV7-3 to TRBJ2-1, with D unclear. Germline CDR1 SGHTA, CDR2 FQGTGA. V was clipped by 3 bases and J by 6 bases, with 21 bases between them. The CDR3 has 17 residues. CDR3 coding DNA: TGTGCCAGCAGCTTCACCCACGTCTCACGTCAGGCCAATGAGCAGTTCTTC. It is translated as CASSFTHVSRQANEQFF.

The rearrangement joins TRBV10-3 to TRBJ1-3; D unresolved. The CDR3 sequence is 13 residues long. V lost 7 bases to trimming and J lost 0 bases, with 7 bases between them. CDR1 is ENHRY and CDR2 is SYGVKD in the germline V gene. For the CDR3, the DNA is TGTGCCATCAATGGCCTCTCTGGAAACACCATATATTTT. Residues: CAINGLSGNTIYF.

J is TRBJ2-7 and V is TRBV5-1; either TRBD1 or TRBD2 may fit D (6 bases each). V lost 4 bases and J 5 bases, leaving 19 bases between the germline ends. CDR3 length: 15 residues. CDR1 and CDR2 from the germline V gene are SGHRS and YFSETQ. The CDR3 region has the DNA TGCGCCAGCAGCCCCAGTAGGGGGGCGTTAGACGAGCAGTACTTC. Its protein product is CASSPSRGALDEQYF.

This rearrangement joins TRBV6-5 to TRBJ2-7, with D unresolved. Deletions cut 8 bases from V and 7 bases from J, with 9 bases between. Germline V gene sequence: CDR1 MNHEY, CDR2 SVGAGI. The CDR3 consists of 10 residues. Here the CDR3 DNA reads TGTGCCAGCGGGTCTAGAGAGCAGTACTTC. Translated: CASGSREQYF.